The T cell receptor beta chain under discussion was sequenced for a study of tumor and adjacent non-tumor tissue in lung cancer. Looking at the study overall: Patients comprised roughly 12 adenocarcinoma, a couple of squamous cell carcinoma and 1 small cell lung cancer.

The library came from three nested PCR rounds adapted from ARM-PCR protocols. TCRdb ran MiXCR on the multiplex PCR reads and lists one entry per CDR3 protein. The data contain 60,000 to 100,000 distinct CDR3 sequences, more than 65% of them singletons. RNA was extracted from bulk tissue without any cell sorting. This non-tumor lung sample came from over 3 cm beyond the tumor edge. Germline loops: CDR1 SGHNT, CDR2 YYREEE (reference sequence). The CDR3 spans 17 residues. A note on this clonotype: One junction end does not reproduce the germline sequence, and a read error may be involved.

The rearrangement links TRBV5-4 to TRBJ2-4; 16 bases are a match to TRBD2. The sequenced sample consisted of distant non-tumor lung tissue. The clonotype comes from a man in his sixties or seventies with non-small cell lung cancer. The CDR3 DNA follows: TGTGCCAGCAACTGGGGACTAGCGGGAGGGGGCAAAAACATTCAGTGCTTC. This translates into CASNWGLAGGGKNIQCF.